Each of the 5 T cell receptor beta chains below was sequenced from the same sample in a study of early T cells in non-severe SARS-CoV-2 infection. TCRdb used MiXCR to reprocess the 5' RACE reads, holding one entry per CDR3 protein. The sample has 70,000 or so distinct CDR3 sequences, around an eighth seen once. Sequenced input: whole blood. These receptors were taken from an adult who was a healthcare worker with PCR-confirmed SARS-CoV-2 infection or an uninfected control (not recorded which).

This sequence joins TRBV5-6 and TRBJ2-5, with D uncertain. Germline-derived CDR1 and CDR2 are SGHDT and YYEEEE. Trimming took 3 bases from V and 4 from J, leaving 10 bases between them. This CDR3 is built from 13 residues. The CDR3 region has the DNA TGTGCCAGCAGCTCGGGCCCTGGAGAGACCCAGTACTTC. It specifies CASSSGPGETQYF.

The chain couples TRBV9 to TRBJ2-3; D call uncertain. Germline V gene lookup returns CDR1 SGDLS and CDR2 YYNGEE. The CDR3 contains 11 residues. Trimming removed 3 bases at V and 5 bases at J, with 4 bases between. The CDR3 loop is CASSGGDTQYF. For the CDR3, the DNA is TGTGCCAGCAGCGGGGGAGATACGCAGTATTTT.

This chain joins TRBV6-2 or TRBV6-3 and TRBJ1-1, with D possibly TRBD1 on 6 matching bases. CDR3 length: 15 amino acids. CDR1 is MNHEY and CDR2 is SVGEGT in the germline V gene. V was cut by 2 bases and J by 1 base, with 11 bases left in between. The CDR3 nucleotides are TGTGCCAGCAGTTACGGGCCAGGGGAGAACACTGAAGCTTTCTTT. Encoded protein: CASSYGPGENTEAFF.

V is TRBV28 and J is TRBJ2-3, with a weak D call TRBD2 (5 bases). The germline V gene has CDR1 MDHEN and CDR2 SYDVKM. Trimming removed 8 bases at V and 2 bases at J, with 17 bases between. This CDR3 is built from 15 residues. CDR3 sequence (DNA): TGTGCCAGCCCCCCGGATACGAGGGACACAGATACGCAGTATTTT. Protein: CASPPDTRDTDTQYF.

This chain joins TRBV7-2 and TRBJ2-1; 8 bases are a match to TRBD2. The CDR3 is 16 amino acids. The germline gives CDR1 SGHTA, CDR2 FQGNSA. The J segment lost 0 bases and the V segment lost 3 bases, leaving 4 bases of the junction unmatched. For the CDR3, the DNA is TGTGCCAGCAGCTTCGGACTAGCCCGCTCCTACAATGAGCAGTTCTTC. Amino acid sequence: CASSFGLARSYNEQFF.